This record looks at one T cell receptor beta chain sequence and its context. The CDR3 sequence is 15 residues long. V lost 2 bases to trimming and J lost 7 bases; unmatched junction nucleotides: 8. Looked up from germline, CDR1 is MNHEY and CDR2 is SVGAGI. This entry is derived from a study of cytomegalovirus exposure and HLA in healthy donors. Repertoires were generated with immunoSEQ multiplex PCR, while TCRdb's copy carries only in-frame clones and drops some. This table holds about 150,000 clones, 80% to 90% found once. Specimen: PBMCs. This chain uses TRBV6-5 with TRBJ1-5; the match to TRBD1 covers 7 bases. This TCR was sampled from a man in his late teens or twenties in good health and CMV-seropositive. For the CDR3, the DNA is TGTGCCAGCAGTTACAGGGGGCTTGAGGGGCAGCCCCAGCATTTT. Its translation: CASSYRGLEGQPQHF.